The T cell receptor beta chain described here comes from a study of blood T cell repertoires in COVID-19. Across the study: COVID-19 samples, acute and convalescent, were from the United States, Italy and Spain. From T cells, B-cell-depleted T cells, or PBMCs came the material, which was cDNA or gDNA.

This clone was seen a few times. Within the sample, other DNA sequences also encode this same CDR3. Residents of approximately 25 US areas, aged about 18 to 95 years, made up the participants. Participants' reported clinical history set cohort assignment. This table comes from immunoSEQ multiplex PCR, and its TCRdb copy is limited to in-frame clones, with some not included. This table has approximately 230,000 clones, 87% appearing once. Germline lookup yields CDR1 SGHVS and CDR2 FQNEAQ. CDR3 length equals 15 residues. V was clipped by 0 bases and J by 1 base, with 9 bases between them. The source of this sequence is a woman in her twenties or thirties with acute COVID-19. The source material was PBMCs or T cells enriched from blood (not recorded which). The chain employs TRBV7-8 and TRBJ1-1; D might be TRBD1 (6 bases). The CDR3 coding sequence is TGTGCCAGCAGCTTAGCGCCGGGACAGAACACTGAAGCTTTCTTT. This codes for CASSLAPGQNTEAFF.